These 10 T cell receptor beta chains came from one sample sequenced in a study of human T cells and chemical hapten exposure. Time point specified: patch test 2, 6 weeks after DPC sensitization. The treatment was: therapeutic diphenylcyclopropenone sensitization with weekly scalp DPC. Each CDR3 protein is one row after TCRdb ran MiXCR on the RACE reads. The sample has 100,000 or so distinct CDR3 sequences; over 7.5% are singletons. The sequences come from whole blood, collected in connection with sensitization to the hapten diphenylcyclopropenone (DPC). The receptor set was obtained from a woman in her thirties or forties with alopecia areata. Some clones in this sample may be carry-over from other donors' samples.

This clonotype was counted many times. This chain's CDR3 is CASSSTDFGDEQYF. CDR3 nucleotide sequence: TGCGCCAGCAGCTCGACGGACTTTGGGGACGAGCAGTACTTC. The J gene is TRBJ2-7, the V gene TRBV5-1, with a tentative D call TRBD2 (5 bases). The CDR3 runs to 14 residues. Germline CDR1 is SGHRS and CDR2 is YFSETQ. Deletions cut 3 bases from V and 5 bases from J, with 15 bases between.

The DNA of the CDR3 is TGTGCCAGCAGGGGACTTGTGAACACCGGGGAGCTGTTTTTT. This sequence encodes CASRGLVNTGELFF. This rearrangement joins TRBV6-6 to TRBJ2-2, with D possibly being TRBD2 (6 bases). The CDR3 loop spans 14 amino acids. Trimming stripped 6 bases from V and 1 base from J, with 9 bases between. Germline CDR1 is MNHNY and CDR2 is SVGAGI (reference sequence).

This clonotype was seen more than once but under ten times. The gene calls are TRBV5-4 and TRBJ2-5; 9 positions match TRBD1. Germline CDR1 reads SGHNT; CDR2 reads YYREEE (reference sequence). V was pared by 4 bases and J by 2 bases, with 12 bases of the junction left unmatched. The length of the CDR3 is 17 residues. The CDR3 sequence is CASSSKGGQGQQETQYF. Written as DNA, the CDR3 is TGTGCCAGCAGCAGTAAAGGGGGACAGGGCCAACAAGAGACCCAGTACTTC.

This clonotype has at least ten counts. This rearrangement joins TRBV5-8 to TRBJ1-1, with D hard to call. CDR1 and CDR2 from the germline V gene are SGHTS and YDEGEE. This CDR3 is built from 11 residues. Trimming left V 0 bases short and J 8 bases short, with 5 bases between. The CDR3 DNA reads TGTGCCAGCAGCTTGGTTTGGGAAGCTTTCTTT. Its translation is CASSLVWEAFF.

For this clonotype: With a much larger clone just one base away, this may be a read error. CDR3 bases: TGCGCCAGCGGCCAAGCACCCGCGGGGGCGGAAGAAAAACTGTTTTTT. Its translation is CASGQAPAGAEEKLFF. The V gene is TRBV4-3, the J gene TRBJ1-4, with D perhaps matching TRBD1 (6 bases). The CDR3 is 16 amino acids. Germline CDR1 is LGHNA and CDR2 is YSLEER.

This clonotype has a count of ten or more. The rearrangement joins TRBV10-3 to TRBJ1-1; no definite D call. Germline V gene lookup returns CDR1 ENHRY and CDR2 SYGVKD. The V gene lost 3 bases and the J gene lost 1 base, with 9 bases spanning the gap. CDR3 length equals 14 residues. The CDR3 DNA sequence: TGTGCCATCAGTGAATTAGGATCGAACACTGAAGCTTTCTTT. It specifies CAISELGSNTEAFF.

This clonotype was found many times. The gene calls are TRBV6-6 and TRBJ1-2; D unresolved. The CDR3 is made up of 11 amino acids. Trimming removed 3 bases from V and 7 bases from J, with 6 bases in between. Per germline, CDR1 MNHNY and CDR2 SVGAGI (reference sequence). The CDR3 DNA is TGTGCCAGCAGTTATTCTCGTGGCTACACCTTC. Protein sequence: CASSYSRGYTF.

This clonotype was recorded a few times. The J gene is TRBJ2-1, the V gene TRBV7-6; 7 bases are a match to TRBD2. The germline V gene encodes CDR1 SGHVS and CDR2 FNYEAQ. The CDR3 runs 14 residues. J gave up 3 bases and V 3 bases, and 2 bases lay outside the gene matches. CDR3 residues: CASSLSGDYNEQFF. The CDR3 coding sequence is TGTGCCAGCAGCTTGAGCGGGGACTACAATGAGCAGTTCTTC. The full variable domain, its missing parts supplied by reference TRBV7-6 and TRBJ2-1, is GAGVSQSPRYKVTKRGQDVALRCDPISGHVSLYWYRQALGQGPEFLTYFNYEAQQDKSGLPNDRFSAERPEGSISTLTIQRTEQRDSAMYRCASSLSGDYNEQFFGPGTRLTVL.

The rearrangement joins TRBV5-1 to TRBJ2-3; possibly TRBD2 for D (6 bases). The CDR3 totals 16 residues. CDR1 is SGHRS and CDR2 is YFSETQ in the germline V gene. V was shortened by 1 base and J by 0 bases, with 12 bases between the two germline ends. CDR3: CASSLPGGASTDTQYF. CDR3 coding DNA: TGCGCCAGCAGCTTGCCCGGGGGAGCGAGCACAGATACGCAGTATTTT.

This clonotype occurred many times. The chain uses TRBV5-1 and TRBJ2-5; maybe TRBD1 (5 bases). V was shortened by 4 bases and J by 1 base, with 14 bases between the two germline ends. CDR3 size: 15 residues. Germline loops: CDR1 SGHRS, CDR2 YFSETQ. CDR3 sequence: CASSPDDRTQETQYF. The CDR3 DNA sequence: TGCGCCAGCAGCCCCGATGACAGAACCCAAGAGACCCAGTACTTC.